These T cell receptor beta chains were read from a single sample in a study of tumor-infiltrating lymphocytes in primary liver carcinoma. One entry per CDR3 protein results from TCRdb running MiXCR on the multiplex PCR reads. Found here are under 90,000 distinct CDR3 sequences, approximately 70% of them singletons; the top ten hold 19%. The sample consisted of liver tumor tissue from sampling region 1. The source is a man between 35 and 55 years old with primary liver carcinoma and hepatitis B virus infection. CDR3s include the opening cysteine and the closing phenylalanine or tryptophan. A D gene is named only where the DNA matches it firmly. Not every row has a clone size; where given, it reads once, few, many or a size class.

>TRBV29-1|TRBJ2-3|NA|TRBD2
TGCAGCGTTGAAGAGTCGAGACTGACTAGCGGGCTCACAGATACGCAGTATTTT
CSVEESRLTSGLTDTQYF
>TRBV6-2/TRBV6-3|TRBJ1-1|NA|TRBD1
TGTGCCATCAGTTCCCGAGACAGGGGAAGCGGGAACACTGAAGCTTACTTT
CAISSRDRGSGNTEAYF
>TRBV7-8|TRBJ1-6|NA|NA
TGTGTCAGCACCCCTGGGGCAGGGGATTCACCCCTCCACTTT
CVSTPGAGDSPLHF
>TRBV29-1|TRBJ1-1|once|NA
TGCAGCGTGCCTGTGAACGCTGAAGCTTTCTTT
CSVPVNAEAFF
>TRBV6-5|TRBJ2-2|NA|TRBD2
TGTGTCAGTAGTTCATTGAGCGGGAGGACTACCGGGGAGCTGTTTTTT
CVSSSLSGRTTGELFF
>TRBV11-2|TRBJ2-1|NA|NA
TGTGCCAGCAGCCTCTCCTACCGGGGTCCCGTGAAACAGGTTTGCCCCTACAATGAACAGTTCTTC
CASSLSYRGPVKQVCPYNEQFF
>TRBV6-5|TRBJ1-1|NA|NA
TGTGCCAGCAGTTACGCGGGACTCCGGGATGAGACTGAAGCTTTCTTT
CASSYAGLRDETEAFF
>TRBV12-3/TRBV12-4|TRBJ2-7|NA|NA
TGTGCCAACGGCCCCCGGGATAGAACCTACGAGCAGTACTTC
CANGPRDRTYEQYF
>TRBV11-1|TRBJ2-1|NA|NA
TGTGCCAGCAGCCGGACAAGCGGGCGGAGTGGGCAGTTCTTC
CASSRTSGRSGQFF
>TRBV20-1|TRBJ1-4|many|NA
TGCAGTGCTAGAGATGCGGCAATGAGCAATGAAAAACTGTTTTTT
CSARDAAMSNEKLFF
>TRBV12-3/TRBV12-4|TRBJ1-1|NA|NA
TGTGTCAGCAATCCCCAACAGGGTAGCACTGAAGATTTCTTT
CVSNPQQGSTEDFF
>TRBV19|TRBJ1-1|many|NA
TGTGCCAGTAGTATACAGTCAGCGGACACCGCCCAAGCTTTCTTT
CASSIQSADTAQAFF
>TRBV5-8|TRBJ2-3|NA|NA
TGTGCCAGCAGCTTGGTATCGTCCTACAGAGACACGCAGTATTTT
CASSLVSSYRDTQYF
>TRBV11-2|TRBJ1-1|NA|TRBD1
TGTGCCAGTACCCGAATGGCGGGACAGGGGTTCGGCACTGAAGCTTTCTTT
CASTRMAGQGFGTEAFF
>TRBV11-2|TRBJ1-1|NA|NA
TGTGTCAGCGGCTTAGATCAGGGTTGGACTGAAGCTTCCTTT
CVSGLDQGWTEASF
>TRBV10-3|TRBJ1-1|NA|NA
TGTGCCATCAGTCTTCAAAGGGCCGTGGCTGAAGCTTTCTTT
CAISLQRAVAEAFF
>TRBV15|TRBJ1-5|NA|NA
TGTGCCACCAGCAGAGGAGAGGATCAGCCCCAGCATTTT
CATSRGEDQPQHF
>TRBV7-8|TRBJ2-2|NA|TRBD2
TGTGCCAGCAGCTTATCGGGACTAGCGGGAAGGACTGGGGACCTGTTTTTT
CASSLSGLAGRTGDLFF
>TRBV11-2|TRBJ1-6|NA|NA
TGTGCCAACAGCCTGAGCGAATCGCCCCTCCACTTT
CANSLSESPLHF
>TRBV11-2|TRBJ2-1|few|NA
TGTGTCAGCAGCTTGGATATCGGAGTAGCCATGGGTGAGCAGCTCTTC
CVSSLDIGVAMGEQLF
>TRBV20-1|TRBJ2-1|NA|NA
TGCAGTGCTAGAGACCTTAGCGGAAACAATGAGCAGTTCTTC
CSARDLSGNNEQFF
>TRBV6-4|TRBJ2-3|NA|TRBD2
TGTGCCAGCAGCGACCCGACTAGCGGGAGCACAGATACGCAGTATTTT
CASSDPTSGSTDTQYF
>TRBV7-8|TRBJ2-7|NA|NA
TGTGCCAGTAGCTCCGACAGGTCGGGCAACGAACAGTACTTC
CASSSDRSGNEQYF
>TRBV4-1|TRBJ2-2|NA|TRBD2
TGCACCAGCGGCCAAGGGGCTAGCGGGCTCGGGGAGCTGTTTTTT
CTSGQGASGLGELFF
>TRBV11-2|TRBJ2-3|NA|NA
TGTGCCAGCAGCTCTCGGACTAACAGTAGCACAGATACGCAGTATTTT
CASSSRTNSSTDTQYF
>TRBV6-5|TRBJ1-2|NA|TRBD1
TGTGCCAACAGTCTTCGCTATCCAGGGGGTGCATTCTATGGCTACACCTTC
CANSLRYPGGAFYGYTF
>TRBV25-1|TRBJ2-1|NA|NA
TGTGACAGCAGTGTGGGGCCCCAAGGGGAGCATGAGCAGTTCTTC
CDSSVGPQGEHEQFF
>TRBV14|TRBJ2-7|NA|NA
TGTGTCAGCAGCCTGGGGAGTACCCCCACCTACGAGCAGTACTTC
CVSSLGSTPTYEQYF
>TRBV5-4|TRBJ2-1|few|NA
TGTGCCAGCGGCTCCCGCGGGATTAGGGACAATGAGCAGTTCTTC
CASGSRGIRDNEQFF
>TRBV7-9|TRBJ2-4|NA|NA
TGTACCAGCAGCTCACAAGCGGAGGGGTCCAAAAACATTCAGTACTTC
CTSSSQAEGSKNIQYF
>TRBV11-2|TRBJ2-7|NA|NA
TGTGCCAGCAGCTTAACTGACATTGCCCACGAGCAATATTTC
CASSLTDIAHEQYF
>TRBV10-3|TRBJ2-2|many|NA
TGTGCCATCAGTGAGACTGCCGCCGGGGAGCTGTTTTTT
CAISETAAGELFF
>TRBV7-3|TRBJ1-1|NA|TRBD1
TGTGCCACCAGCACCCAGGGGGACACTGAAGCTTTCTTT
CATSTQGDTEAFF
>TRBV11-2|TRBJ2-1|few|NA
TGTGCCAGCAGCGACAGGTCCCCTGAGCAGTTCTTC
CASSDRSPEQFF
>TRBV14|TRBJ2-1|once|NA
TGTGCCAGCAACCCGAACTACAATGAGCAGTTCTTC
CASNPNYNEQFF